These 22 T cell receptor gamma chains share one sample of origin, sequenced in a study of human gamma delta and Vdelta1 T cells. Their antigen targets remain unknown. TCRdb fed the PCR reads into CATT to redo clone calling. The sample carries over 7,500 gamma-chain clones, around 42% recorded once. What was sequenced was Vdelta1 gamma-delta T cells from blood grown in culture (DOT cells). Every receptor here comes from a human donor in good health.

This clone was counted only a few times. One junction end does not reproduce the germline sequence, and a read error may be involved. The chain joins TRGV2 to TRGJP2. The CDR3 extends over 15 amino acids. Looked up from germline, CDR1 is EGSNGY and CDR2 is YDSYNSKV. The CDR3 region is CATWDGEGSDWINTF. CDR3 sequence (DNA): TGTGCCACCTGGGACGGCGAGGGTAGTGATTGGATCAACACGTTT.

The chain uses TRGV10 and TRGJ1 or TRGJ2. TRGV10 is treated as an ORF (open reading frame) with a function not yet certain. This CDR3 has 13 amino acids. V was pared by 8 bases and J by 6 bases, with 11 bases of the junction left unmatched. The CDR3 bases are TGTGCTGCGTGGGGGTGTACCGCTTATAAGAAACTCTTT. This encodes CAAWGCTAYKKLF.

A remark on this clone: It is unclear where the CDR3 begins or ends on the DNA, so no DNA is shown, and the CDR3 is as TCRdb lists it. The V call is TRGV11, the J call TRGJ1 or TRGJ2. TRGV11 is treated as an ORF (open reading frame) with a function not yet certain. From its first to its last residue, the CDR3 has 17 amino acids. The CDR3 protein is CTTVPAGLGTRGEKKLF.

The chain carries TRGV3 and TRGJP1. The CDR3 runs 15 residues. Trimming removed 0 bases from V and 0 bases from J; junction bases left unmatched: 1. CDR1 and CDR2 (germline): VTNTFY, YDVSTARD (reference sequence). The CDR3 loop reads CATWDRHTTGWFKIF. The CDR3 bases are TGTGCCACCTGGGACAGGCATACCACTGGTTGGTTCAAGATATTT.

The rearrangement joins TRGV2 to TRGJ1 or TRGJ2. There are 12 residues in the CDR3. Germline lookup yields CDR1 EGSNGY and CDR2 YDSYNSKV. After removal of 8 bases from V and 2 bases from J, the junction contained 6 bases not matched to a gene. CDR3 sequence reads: CATSSYYYKKLF. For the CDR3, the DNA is TGTGCCACCTCCTCATATTATTATAAGAAACTCTTT.

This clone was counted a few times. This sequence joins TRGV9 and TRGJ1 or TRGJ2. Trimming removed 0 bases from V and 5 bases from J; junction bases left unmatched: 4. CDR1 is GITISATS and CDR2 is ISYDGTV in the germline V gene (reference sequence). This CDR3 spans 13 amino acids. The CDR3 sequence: CALWEVAHYKKLF. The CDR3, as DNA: TGTGCCTTGTGGGAGGTGGCTCATTATAAGAAACTCTTT.

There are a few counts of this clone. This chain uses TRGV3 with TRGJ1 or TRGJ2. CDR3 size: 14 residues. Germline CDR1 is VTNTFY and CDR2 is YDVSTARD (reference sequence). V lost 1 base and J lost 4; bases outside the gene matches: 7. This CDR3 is CATWDSPPYYKKLF. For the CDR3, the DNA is TGTGCCACCTGGGACAGTCCCCCCTATTATAAGAAACTCTTT.

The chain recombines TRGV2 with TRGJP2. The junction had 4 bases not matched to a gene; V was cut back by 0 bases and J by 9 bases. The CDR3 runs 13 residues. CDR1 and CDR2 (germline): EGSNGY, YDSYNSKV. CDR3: CATWDGQYWIKTF. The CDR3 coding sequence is TGTGCCACCTGGGACGGGCAATATTGGATCAAGACGTTT.

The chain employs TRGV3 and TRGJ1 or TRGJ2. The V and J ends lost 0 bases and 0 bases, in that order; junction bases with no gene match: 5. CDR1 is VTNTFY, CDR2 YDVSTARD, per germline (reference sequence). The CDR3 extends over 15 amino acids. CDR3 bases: TGTGCCACCTGGGACAGGCGCCCGAATTATTATAAGAAACTCTTT. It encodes CATWDRRPNYYKKLF.

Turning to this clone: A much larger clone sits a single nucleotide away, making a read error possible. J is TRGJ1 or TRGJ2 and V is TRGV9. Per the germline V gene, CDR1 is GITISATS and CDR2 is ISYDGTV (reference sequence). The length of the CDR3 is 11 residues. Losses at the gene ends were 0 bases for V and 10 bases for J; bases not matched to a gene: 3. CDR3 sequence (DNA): TGTGCCTTGTGGGAGGTGTGCAAGAAACTCTTT. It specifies CALWEVCKKLF.

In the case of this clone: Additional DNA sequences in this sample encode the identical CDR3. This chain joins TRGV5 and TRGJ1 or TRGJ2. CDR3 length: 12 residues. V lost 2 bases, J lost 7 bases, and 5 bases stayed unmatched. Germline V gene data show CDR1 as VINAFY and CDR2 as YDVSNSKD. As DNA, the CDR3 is TGTGCCACCTGGGACAACGACTATAAGAAACTCTTT. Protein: CATWDNDYKKLF.

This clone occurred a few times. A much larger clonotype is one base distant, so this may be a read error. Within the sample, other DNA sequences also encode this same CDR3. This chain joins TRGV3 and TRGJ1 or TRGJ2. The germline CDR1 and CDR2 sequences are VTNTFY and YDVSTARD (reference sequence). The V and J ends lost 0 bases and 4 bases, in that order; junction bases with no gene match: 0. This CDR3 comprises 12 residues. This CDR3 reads CATWDRYYKKLF. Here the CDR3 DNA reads TGTGCCACCTGGGACAGGTATTATAAGAAACTCTTT.

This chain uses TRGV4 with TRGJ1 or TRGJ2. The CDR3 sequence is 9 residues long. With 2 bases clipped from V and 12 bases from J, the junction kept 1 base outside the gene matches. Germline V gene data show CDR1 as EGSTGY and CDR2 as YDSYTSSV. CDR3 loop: CATWDVKLF. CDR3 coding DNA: TGTGCCACCTGGGATGTGAAACTCTTT.

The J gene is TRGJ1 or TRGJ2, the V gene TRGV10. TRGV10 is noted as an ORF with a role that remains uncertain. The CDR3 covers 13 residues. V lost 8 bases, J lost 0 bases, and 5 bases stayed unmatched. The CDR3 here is CAAWGSNYYKKLF. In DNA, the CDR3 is TGTGCTGCGTGGGGATCGAATTATTATAAGAAACTCTTT.

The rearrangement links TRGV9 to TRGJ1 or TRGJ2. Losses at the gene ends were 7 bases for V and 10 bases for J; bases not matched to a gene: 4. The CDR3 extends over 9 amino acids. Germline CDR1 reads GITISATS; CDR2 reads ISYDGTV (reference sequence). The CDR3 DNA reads TGTGCCTTGTGCCACAAGAAACTCTTT. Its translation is CALCHKKLF.

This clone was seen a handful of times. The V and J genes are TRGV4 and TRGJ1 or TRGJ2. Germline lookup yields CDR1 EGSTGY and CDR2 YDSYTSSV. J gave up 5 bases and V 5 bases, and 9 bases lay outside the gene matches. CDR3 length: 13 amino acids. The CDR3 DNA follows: TGTGCCACCTGGGGCCTCGGGGATTATAAGAAACTCTTT. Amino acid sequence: CATWGLGDYKKLF.

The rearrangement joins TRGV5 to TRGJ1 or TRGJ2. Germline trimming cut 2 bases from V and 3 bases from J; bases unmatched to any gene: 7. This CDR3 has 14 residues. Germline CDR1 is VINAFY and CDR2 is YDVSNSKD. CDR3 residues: CATWDTPGYYKKLF. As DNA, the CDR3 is TGTGCCACCTGGGACACTCCCGGTTATTATAAGAAACTCTTT.

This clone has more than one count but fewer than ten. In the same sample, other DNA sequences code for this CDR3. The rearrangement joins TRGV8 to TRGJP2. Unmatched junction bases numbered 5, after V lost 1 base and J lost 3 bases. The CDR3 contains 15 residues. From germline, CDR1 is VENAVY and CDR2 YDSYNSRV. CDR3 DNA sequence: TGTGCCACCTGGGATAGTTCTGGTAGTGATTGGATCAAGACGTTT. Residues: CATWDSSGSDWIKTF.

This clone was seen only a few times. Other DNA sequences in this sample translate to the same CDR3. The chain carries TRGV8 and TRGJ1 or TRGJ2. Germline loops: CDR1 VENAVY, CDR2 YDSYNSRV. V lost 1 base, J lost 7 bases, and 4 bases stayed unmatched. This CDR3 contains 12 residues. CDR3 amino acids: CATWDRRYKKLF. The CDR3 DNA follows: TGTGCCACCTGGGATAGACGATATAAGAAACTCTTT.

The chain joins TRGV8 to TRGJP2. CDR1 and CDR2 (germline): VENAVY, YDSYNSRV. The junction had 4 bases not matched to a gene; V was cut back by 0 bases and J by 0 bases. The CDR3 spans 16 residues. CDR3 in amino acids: CATWDRPNSSDWIKTF. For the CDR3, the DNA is TGTGCCACCTGGGATAGGCCTAATAGTAGTGATTGGATCAAGACGTTT.

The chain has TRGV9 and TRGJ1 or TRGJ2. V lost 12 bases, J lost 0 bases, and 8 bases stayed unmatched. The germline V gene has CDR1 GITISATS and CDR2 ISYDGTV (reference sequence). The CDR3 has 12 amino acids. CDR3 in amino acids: CATCRNYYKKLF. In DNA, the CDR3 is TGTGCCACCTGTAGGAATTATTATAAGAAACTCTTT.

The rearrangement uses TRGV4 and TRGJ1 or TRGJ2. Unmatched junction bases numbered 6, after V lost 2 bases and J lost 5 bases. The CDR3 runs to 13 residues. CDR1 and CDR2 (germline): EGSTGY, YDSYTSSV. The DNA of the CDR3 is TGTGCCACCTGGGATGTGAGGGATTATAAGAAACTCTTT. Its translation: CATWDVRDYKKLF.